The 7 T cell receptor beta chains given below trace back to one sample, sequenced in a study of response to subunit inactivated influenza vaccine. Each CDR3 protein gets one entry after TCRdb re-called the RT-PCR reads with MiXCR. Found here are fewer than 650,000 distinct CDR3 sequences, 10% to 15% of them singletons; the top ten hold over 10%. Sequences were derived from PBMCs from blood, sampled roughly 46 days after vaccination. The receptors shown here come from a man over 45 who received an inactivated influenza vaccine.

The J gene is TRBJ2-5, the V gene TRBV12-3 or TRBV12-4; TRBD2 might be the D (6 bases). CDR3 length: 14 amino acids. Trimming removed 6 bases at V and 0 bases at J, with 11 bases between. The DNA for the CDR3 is TGTGCCAGCAGCAAGGGACTGAACCAAGAGACCCAGTACTTC. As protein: CASSKGLNQETQYF.

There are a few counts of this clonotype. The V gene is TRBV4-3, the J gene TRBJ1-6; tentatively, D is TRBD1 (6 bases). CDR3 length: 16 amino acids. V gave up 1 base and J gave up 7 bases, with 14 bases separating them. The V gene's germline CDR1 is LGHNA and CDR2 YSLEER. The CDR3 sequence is CASSQVDIRGNSPLHF. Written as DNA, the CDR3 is TGCGCCAGCAGCCAAGTAGATATCAGGGGAAATTCACCCCTCCACTTT.

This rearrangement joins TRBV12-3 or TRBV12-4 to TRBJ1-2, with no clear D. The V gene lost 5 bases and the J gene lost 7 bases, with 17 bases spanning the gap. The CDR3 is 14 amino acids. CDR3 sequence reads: CASSPKPTRAGYTF. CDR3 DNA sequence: TGTGCCAGCAGTCCGAAACCCACACGGGCTGGCTACACCTTC.

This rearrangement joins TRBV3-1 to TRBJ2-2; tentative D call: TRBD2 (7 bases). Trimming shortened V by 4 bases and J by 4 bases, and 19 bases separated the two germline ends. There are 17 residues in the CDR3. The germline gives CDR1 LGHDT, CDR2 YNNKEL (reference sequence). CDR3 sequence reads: CASSPFGRGPVTGELFF. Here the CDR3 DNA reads TGTGCCAGCAGCCCCTTTGGGCGGGGGCCCGTCACCGGGGAGCTGTTTTTT. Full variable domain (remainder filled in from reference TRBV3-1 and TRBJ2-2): DTAVSQTPKYLVTQMGNDKSIKCEQNLGHDTMYWYKQDSKKFLKIMFSYNNKELIINETVPNRFSPKSPDKAHLNLHINSLELGDSAVYFCASSPFGRGPVTGELFFGEGSRLTVL.

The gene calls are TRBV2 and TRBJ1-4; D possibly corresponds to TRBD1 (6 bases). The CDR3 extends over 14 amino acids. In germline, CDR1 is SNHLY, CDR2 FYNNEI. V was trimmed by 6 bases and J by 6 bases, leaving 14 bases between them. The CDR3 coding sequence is TGTGCCAGCAGGGTCCAGGGGCCGGATGAAAAACTGTTTTTT. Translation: CASRVQGPDEKLFF.

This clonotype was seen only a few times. The CDR3 nucleotides are TGTGCCAGCAGCTTGACGGACGGACAGTACACTGAAGCTTTCTTT. This encodes CASSLTDGQYTEAFF. The chain couples TRBV11-2 to TRBJ1-1; TRBD1 is a possible D gene (6 bases). Trimming stripped 3 bases from V and 3 bases from J, with 14 bases between. Germline CDR1 and CDR2: SGHAT and FQNNGV. There are 15 residues in the CDR3.

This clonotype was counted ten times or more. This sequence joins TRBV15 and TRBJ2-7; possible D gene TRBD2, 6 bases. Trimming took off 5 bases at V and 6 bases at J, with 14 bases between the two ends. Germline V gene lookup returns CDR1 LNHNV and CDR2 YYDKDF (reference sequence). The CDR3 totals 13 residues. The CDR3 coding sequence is TGTGCCACCAGCGCCTGGGGGGAAGGCGAGCAGTACTTC. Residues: CATSAWGEGEQYF.